These 13 T cell receptor beta chains were sequenced from one sample in a study of blood T cells in healthy people across ages. Then a second PCR, running roughly 7 to 11 cycles, was carried out with a sample-barcoded 5' primer and a J-beta primer mix. TCRdb reanalysed the 5' RACE reads using MiXCR and keeps one entry per CDR3 protein. Of 650,000 to 1,000,000 distinct CDR3 sequences detected, 30% to 45% appear once; the ten largest clones hold around 13%. The sequenced sample was blood. The source is a man aged 18 to 35 in good health.

The gene calls are TRBV27 and TRBJ1-1; no reliable D call. This CDR3 has 14 residues. The ends were cut back, 7 bases at V and 1 base at J, with 13 bases in the middle. Germline V gene lookup returns CDR1 MNHEY and CDR2 SMNVEV (reference sequence). The CDR3 loop is CASKRTEKNTEAFF. The CDR3, as DNA: TGTGCCAGCAAAAGGACGGAGAAGAACACTGAAGCTTTCTTT.

This clonotype was seen many times. V gene TRBV9 combines with J gene TRBJ2-3; D not resolved. The CDR3 contains 16 residues. Trimming left V 3 bases short and J 0 bases short, with 14 bases between. CDR1 is SGDLS, CDR2 YYNGEE, per germline. CDR3 in amino acids: CASSALSVPSTDTQYF. CDR3 nucleotide sequence: TGTGCCAGCAGCGCCCTGTCCGTCCCTAGCACAGATACGCAGTATTTT.

Ten or more counts support this clonotype. CDR3: CSARNGYTDTQYF. The CDR3 bases are TGCAGTGCTAGGAACGGGTACACAGATACGCAGTATTTT. This rearrangement joins TRBV20-1 to TRBJ2-3; D gene unclear. V shed 3 bases and J shed 2 bases, with 9 bases lying between them. Germline V gene lookup returns CDR1 DFQATT and CDR2 SNEGSKA (reference sequence). This CDR3 has 13 residues.

In its sample, this clonotype was seen a few times. J is TRBJ2-7 and V is TRBV6-2 or TRBV6-3, with D perhaps matching TRBD1 or TRBD2 (5 bases each). Germline V gives CDR1 MNHEY, CDR2 SVGEGT. The CDR3 totals 16 residues. V gave up 6 bases and J gave up 5 bases, with 23 bases separating them. In nucleotides, the CDR3 is TGTGCCAGCAGCTCCAACGACTGGGGACGGGCTAACGAGCAGTACTTC. Encoded protein: CASSSNDWGRANEQYF.

V usage is TRBV25-1 and J usage is TRBJ1-2, with unresolved D. V lost 6 bases and J lost 3, with 14 bases in between. This CDR3 has 14 amino acids. Germline lookup yields CDR1 MGHDK and CDR2 SYGVNS. The CDR3 here is CASSEASSYYGYTF. CDR3 sequence (DNA): TGTGCCAGCAGCGAAGCGTCTTCTTACTATGGCTACACCTTC.

The genes are TRBV18 and TRBJ2-5; possibly TRBD2 for D (6 bases). CDR3 length: 14 amino acids. Germline lookup yields CDR1 KGHSH and CDR2 LQKENI. V shed 7 bases and J shed 4 bases, with 16 bases lying between them. CDR3 nucleotides: TGTGCCAGCTTCACCAACGGGGGATTAGAGACCCAGTACTTC. Translating gives CASFTNGGLETQYF.

The chain couples TRBV28 to TRBJ2-1; TRBD1 matches at 9 bases. The DNA end favors TRBJ2-7, so the J call may be wrong. In germline, CDR1 is MDHEN, CDR2 SYDVKM. This CDR3 region has 16 residues. CDR3 in amino acids: CASIPITGQGYNEQYF. CDR3 DNA sequence: TGTGCCAGCATCCCCATCACGGGACAGGGCTACAATGAGCAGTACTTC.

This clonotype turned up a few times. The chain links TRBV28 to TRBJ2-3, with 10 bases fitting TRBD1. Germline assignment: CDR1 MDHEN and CDR2 SYDVKM. The CDR3 has 13 amino acids. V trimming: 11 bases; J trimming: 3 bases; junction bases outside the gene matches: 5. In nucleotides, the CDR3 is TGTGCCGTCCGGGACAGGGGTACAGATACGCAGTATTTT. This sequence encodes CAVRDRGTDTQYF.

The V call is TRBV18, the J call TRBJ2-1; 14 bases map to TRBD2. The germline gives CDR1 KGHSH, CDR2 LQKENI. Unmatched junction bases numbered 6, after V lost 4 bases and J lost 1 base. This CDR3 has 18 amino acids. The CDR3 protein is CASSLTGTSGSSYNEQFF. The CDR3 coding sequence is TGTGCCAGCTCACTAACCGGGACTAGCGGGAGTTCCTACAATGAGCAGTTCTTC.

This clonotype has a count of ten or more. V usage is TRBV7-2 and J usage is TRBJ2-3, with a tentative D call TRBD1 (5 bases). V lost 6 bases and J 4 bases, leaving 11 bases between the germline ends. This CDR3 comprises 13 residues. CDR1 and CDR2 from the germline V gene are SGHTA and FQGNSA. This CDR3 is CASSSGFSDTQYF. In DNA form, the CDR3 reads TGTGCCAGCAGTTCAGGGTTTTCAGATACGCAGTATTTT.

This clonotype occurred many times. V usage is TRBV4-3 and J usage is TRBJ2-4; 10 nucleotides line up with TRBD1. This CDR3 region has 16 residues. The trim removed 0 bases at V and 6 bases at J, leaving 5 bases unmatched. Germline V gene data show CDR1 as LGHNA and CDR2 as YSLEER. CDR3 residues: CASSQDRDRGINIQYF. CDR3 DNA sequence: TGCGCCAGCAGCCAAGACAGGGACAGGGGAATAAACATTCAGTACTTC.

As concerns this clonotype: One base away lies a much larger clone, so this may be a sequencing read error. The genes are TRBV10-3 and TRBJ1-2; D gene uncertain. Between the trimmed V and J ends, which lost 0 bases and 7 bases, there was a span of 15 bases. Germline-derived CDR1 and CDR2 are ENHRY and SYGVKD. The CDR3 spans 15 residues. CDR3 amino acids: CAISESSAEEAGYTF. Written as DNA, the CDR3 is TGTGCCATCAGTGAGTCGAGTGCAGAGGAAGCTGGCTACACCTTC.

The chain carries TRBV7-9 and TRBJ2-7; D is unclear. The end of the DNA is better explained by TRBJ2-5, so the J call may be wrong. This CDR3 is 10 amino acids long. Germline CDR1 and CDR2: SEHNR and FQNEAQ (reference sequence). The CDR3 bases are TGTGTCCCTGGTCAGGAGACCCAGTACTTC. This translates into CVPGQETQYF.